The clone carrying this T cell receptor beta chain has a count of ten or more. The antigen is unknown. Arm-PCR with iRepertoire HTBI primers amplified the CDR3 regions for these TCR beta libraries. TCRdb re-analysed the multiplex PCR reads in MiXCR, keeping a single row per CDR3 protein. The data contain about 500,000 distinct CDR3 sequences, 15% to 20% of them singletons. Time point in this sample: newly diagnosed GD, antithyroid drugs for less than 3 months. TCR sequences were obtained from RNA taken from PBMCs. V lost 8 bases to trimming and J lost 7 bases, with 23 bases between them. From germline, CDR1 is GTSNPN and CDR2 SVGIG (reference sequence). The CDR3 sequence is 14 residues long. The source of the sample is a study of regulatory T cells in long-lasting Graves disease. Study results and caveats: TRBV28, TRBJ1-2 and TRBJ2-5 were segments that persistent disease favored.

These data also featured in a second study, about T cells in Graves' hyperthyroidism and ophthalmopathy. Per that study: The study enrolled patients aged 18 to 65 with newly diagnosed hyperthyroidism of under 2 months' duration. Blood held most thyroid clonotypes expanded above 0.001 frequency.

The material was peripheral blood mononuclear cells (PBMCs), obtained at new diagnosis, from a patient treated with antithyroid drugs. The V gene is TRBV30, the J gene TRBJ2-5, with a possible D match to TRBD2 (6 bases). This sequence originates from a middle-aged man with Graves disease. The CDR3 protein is CAQKPSEGRGTQYF. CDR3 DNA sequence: TGTGCCCAAAAACCCTCGGAGGGTCGGGGGACCCAGTACTTC.